This TCR beta chain was recovered during a study of blood T cell repertoires in COVID-19. Across the whole study: Samples representing acute and convalescent COVID-19 were sourced from the United States, Italy and Spain.

Seattle enrolled patients during active infection and tracked them longitudinally. As originally analysed: Reference gene primer amplification yielded estimated nucleated cell counts. The method was immunoSEQ multiplex PCR; TCRdb's version includes in-frame clones alone and lacks a portion of them. For V, J and clone size, that table is used; D and trimming come from the DNA. The sample lists 200,000 to 250,000 clones, about 84% occurring once. The receptor comes from a woman older than 75 with COVID-19, enrolled during active disease. The specimen sequenced was peripheral blood.

Written as DNA, the CDR3 is TGTGCCAGCAGCCCCGGGACAGGGTCGAACACCGGGGAGCTGTTTTTT. It translates to CASSPGTGSNTGELFF. The chain couples TRBV7-7 to TRBJ2-2, with 9 positions matching TRBD1. Trimming removed 5 bases from V and 0 bases from J; junction bases left unmatched: 4. Germline loops: CDR1 SSHAT, CDR2 FNYEAQ (reference sequence). This CDR3 spans 16 amino acids.